The 29 T cell receptor beta chains reported below all come from one sample, sequenced in a study of vaccination effects on CD4 cells after COVID-19. Cultured cells yielded isolated CD4+ T cells after more than nine days. Their cognate antigens are unknown. Produced via immunoSEQ multiplex PCR; TCRdb's table is partial and in-frame only. Among tens of thousands of clones listed, 50% to 80% were seen once. The sequenced sample was CD4+ T cells from PBMCs cultured without peptide, obtained before COVID-19 vaccination. The receptors were gathered from a human donor who received a COVID-19 vaccine.

The chain recombines TRBV25-1 with TRBJ2-3; D is uncertain. The germline V gene has CDR1 MGHDK and CDR2 SYGVNS. V dropped 2 bases and J dropped 0 bases, with 6 bases sitting between them. The CDR3 covers 14 residues. The DNA of the CDR3 is TGTGCCAGCAGTGAACCGAAAAGCACAGATACGCAGTATTTT. Translating it yields CASSEPKSTDTQYF.

The chain joins TRBV11-2 to TRBJ2-5, with no clear D. Germline assignment: CDR1 SGHAT and CDR2 FQNNGV. The CDR3 is 12 amino acids. Trimming cost V 4 bases and J 10 bases, with 13 bases left between them. The CDR3 DNA reads TGTGCCAGCAGCTCCTCGCCGCGAAGCCAGTACTTC. Protein: CASSSSPRSQYF.

This clone was counted a few times. The V call is TRBV10-3, the J call TRBJ2-7, with 9 bases identical to TRBD2. V dropped 4 bases and J dropped 12; count of bases not matched to a gene: 22. The CDR3 covers 17 residues. CDR1 is ENHRY and CDR2 is SYGVKD in the germline V gene. CDR3 region: CAISGGLASLPQYERYF. CDR3 DNA: TGTGCCATCAGTGGCGGACTAGCGAGTTTGCCGCAATACGAGAGGTACTTC.

This clone has just one count. The chain joins TRBV11-1 to TRBJ2-5; TRBD2 aligns across 9 bases. V lost 4 bases and J lost 3; bases outside the gene matches: 9. The CDR3 is 16 residues long. Germline lookup yields CDR1 SGHAT and CDR2 FQDESV (reference sequence). CDR3 sequence reads: CASSSDLAGYEETQYF. DNA for the CDR3: TGTGCCAGCAGCTCGGACCTAGCGGGATACGAAGAGACCCAGTACTTC. The complete variable domain, with remaining parts taken from reference TRBV11-1 and TRBJ2-5, reads EAEVAQSPRYKITEKSQAVAFWCDPISGHATLYWYRQILGQGPELLVQFQDESVVDDSQLPKDRFSAERLKGVDSTLKIQPAELGDSAMYLCASSSDLAGYEETQYFGPGTRLLVL.

The chain uses TRBV7-8 and TRBJ2-2; 11 bases are shared with TRBD2. V trimming: 4 bases; J trimming: 0 bases; junction bases outside the gene matches: 7. CDR3 length: 18 amino acids. Germline values: CDR1 SGHVS, CDR2 FQNEAQ. CDR3 loop: CASSSRRLAGTNTGELFF. CDR3 bases: TGTGCCAGCAGCTCGCGTCGACTAGCGGGAACGAACACCGGGGAGCTGTTTTTT.

The chain links TRBV7-9 to TRBJ1-2; D remains unclear. Germline CDR1 reads SEHNR; CDR2 reads FQNEAQ (reference sequence). The CDR3 loop spans 13 amino acids. Trimming removed 5 bases from V and 2 bases from J, with 9 bases in between. The CDR3 spells CASSLTENYGYTF. DNA for the CDR3: TGTGCCAGCAGCCTCACAGAGAACTATGGCTACACCTTC.

This chain uses TRBV27 with TRBJ1-1; the D is unclear. CDR1 and CDR2 (germline): MNHEY, SMNVEV (reference sequence). CDR3 length: 14 amino acids. V was trimmed by 5 bases and J by 4 bases, leaving 14 bases between them. CDR3 sequence reads: CASSPRGWGTEAFF. The CDR3 region has the DNA TGTGCCAGCAGTCCACGGGGTTGGGGCACTGAAGCTTTCTTT.

The chain has TRBV7-2 and TRBJ1-2, with TRBD1 identical over 10 bases. Per the germline V gene, CDR1 is SGHTA and CDR2 is FQGNSA. The length of the CDR3 is 17 residues. V shed 2 bases and J 0 bases; nucleotides not matched to a gene: 6. CDR3 loop: CASSLKGTGASNYGYTF. CDR3 DNA sequence: TGTGCCAGCAGCTTAAAAGGGACAGGGGCCTCTAACTATGGCTACACCTTC.

The rearrangement links TRBV5-1 to TRBJ2-1; 13 positions agree with TRBD2. V gave up 7 bases and J gave up 4 bases; unmatched junction bases: 5. The germline gives CDR1 SGHRS, CDR2 YFSETQ. This CDR3 spans 15 amino acids. For the CDR3, the DNA is TGCGCCAGCCGGACTAGCGGGAGTGGGTACAATGAGCAGTTCTTC. This gives the protein CASRTSGSGYNEQFF.

This chain uses TRBV5-4 with TRBJ2-6; 12 nucleotides line up with TRBD1. Unmatched junction bases numbered 6, after V lost 2 bases and J lost 3 bases. CDR1 SGHNT and CDR2 YYREEE come from the germline V gene (reference sequence). The CDR3 extends over 18 amino acids. The CDR3 nucleotides read TGTGCCAGCAGCTTTGGGGGACAGGGGGCGGGTGGGGCCAACGTCCTGACTTTC. Residues: CASSFGGQGAGGANVLTF.

The rearrangement uses TRBV9 and TRBJ2-7; D gene uncertain. The CDR3 contains 14 residues. Germline V gives CDR1 SGDLS, CDR2 YYNGEE. V gave up 0 bases and J gave up 6 bases, with 13 bases separating them. CDR3 sequence: CASSVAPHGGEQYF. The CDR3 DNA sequence: TGTGCCAGCAGCGTAGCCCCCCATGGTGGCGAGCAGTACTTC.

V gene TRBV5-1 combines with J gene TRBJ2-1; 11 bases match TRBD1. The CDR3 spans 15 residues. With V trimmed by 4 bases and J by 1 base, 1 base remained unmatched. CDR1 is SGHRS and CDR2 is YFSETQ in the germline V gene. CDR3 protein: CASSGDRGSYNEQFF. CDR3 bases: TGCGCCAGCAGCGGGGACAGGGGGTCCTACAATGAGCAGTTCTTC. The variable domain in full, completed from reference TRBV5-1 and TRBJ2-1, reads KAGVTQTPRYLIKTRGQQVTLSCSPISGHRSVSWYQQTPGQGLQFLFEYFSETQRNKGNFPGRFSGRQFSNSRSEMNVSTLELGDSALYLCASSGDRGSYNEQFFGPGTRLTVL.

The V gene is TRBV4-3, the J gene TRBJ2-5; no definite D call. Deletions cut 0 bases from V and 2 bases from J, with 10 bases between. The CDR3 consists of 15 residues. From germline, CDR1 is LGHNA and CDR2 YSLEER. CDR3 loop: CASSQDYRLQETQYF. Here the CDR3 DNA reads TGCGCCAGCAGCCAAGATTACAGACTTCAAGAGACCCAGTACTTC.

V usage is TRBV3-1 (or the pseudogene TRBV3-2) and J usage is TRBJ2-3, with D maybe TRBD2 (6 bases). Trimming cost V 5 bases and J 5 bases, with 20 bases left between them. Germline V lookup: CDR1 LGHDT, CDR2 YNNKEL (reference sequence). This CDR3 is 16 amino acids long. For the CDR3, the DNA is TGTGCCAGCAGCTACGCCGGGACTCAGCCTCTAGATACGCAGTATTTT. Amino acids: CASSYAGTQPLDTQYF.

V is TRBV6-5 and J is TRBJ2-5; D might be TRBD1 (6 bases). Germline V gene lookup returns CDR1 MNHEY and CDR2 SVGAGI. Trimming pared 6 bases from V and 3 bases from J, leaving 14 bases between. The CDR3 runs to 14 residues. CDR3 residues: CASSAHQGKETQYF. The CDR3 DNA reads as TGTGCCAGCAGCGCACATCAGGGGAAAGAGACCCAGTACTTC.

This chain joins TRBV6-2 or TRBV6-3 and TRBJ1-1, with D possibly being TRBD1 (5 bases). Germline CDR1 is MNHEY and CDR2 is SVGEGT. The CDR3 is 16 amino acids. V shed 1 base and J shed 1 base, with 13 bases lying between them. The CDR3 sequence: CASSYWARGGNTEAFF. The CDR3, as DNA: TGTGCCAGCAGTTACTGGGCTCGGGGGGGGAACACTGAAGCTTTCTTT.

This chain links TRBV4-2 with TRBJ2-7, with D hard to call. V shed 0 bases and J shed 0 bases, with 6 bases lying between them. The CDR3 has 14 residues. The germline V gene has CDR1 LGHNA and CDR2 YNFKEQ. CDR3 loop: CASSQDAASYEQYF. Here the CDR3 DNA reads TGTGCCAGCAGCCAAGATGCAGCCTCCTACGAGCAGTACTTC.

This chain connects TRBV20-1 to TRBJ1-4; 9 bases are a match to TRBD1. The CDR3 spans 13 residues. Germline CDR1 and CDR2: DFQATT and SNEGSKA (reference sequence). J was trimmed by 8 bases and V by 3 bases; bases with no gene match: 4. CDR3 region: CSASGQGKEKLFF. The CDR3 bases are TGCAGTGCTAGTGGACAGGGGAAGGAAAAACTGTTTTTT.

The CDR3 coding sequence is TGTGCCAGCAGCGACACAGGGGGAGGGACTGAAGCTTTCTTT. This encodes CASSDTGGGTEAFF. This rearrangement joins TRBV3-1 (or the pseudogene TRBV3-2) to TRBJ1-1, with 8 bases aligning to TRBD1. The V and J ends lost 5 bases and 5 bases, in that order; junction bases with no gene match: 7. Per germline, CDR1 LGHDT and CDR2 YNNKEL (reference sequence). CDR3 length: 14 residues.

The rearrangement uses TRBV11-3 and TRBJ2-3; possibly TRBD2 for D (5 bases). This CDR3 is 15 amino acids long. Germline loops: CDR1 SGHNT, CDR2 YENEEA. The germline V and J ends were trimmed by 1 base and 3 bases, with 11 bases remaining between them. CDR3 in DNA: TGTGCCAGCAGCTTAGGGGAGCTTGGGACAGATACGCAGTATTTT. Translation: CASSLGELGTDTQYF.

This chain links TRBV21-1 with TRBJ2-1; the table calls TRBD1, which could not be checked here. TRBV21-1 counts as a pseudogene. The CDR3 runs 15 residues. The CDR3 nucleotides are TGTGCCAGCAGCACAACTCCGGGACAGGGATGTGAGCAGTTCTTC. It is translated as CASSTTPGQGCEQFF.

The CDR3 DNA sequence: TGTGCCAGCAGCTTGGGACGGGAGCAAGCTTTCTTT. This encodes CASSLGREQAFF. The rearrangement links TRBV5-6 to TRBJ1-1, with D unresolved. The CDR3 totals 12 residues. CDR1 and CDR2 (germline): SGHDT, YYEEEE. The germline V and J ends were trimmed by 0 bases and 9 bases, with 9 bases remaining between them.

This chain uses TRBV21-1 with TRBJ2-1; the table's D gene call, TRBD1, was not cross checked with the DNA. TRBV21-1 is flagged as a pseudogene. CDR3 size: 13 residues. The CDR3 nucleotides read TGTGCCAGCAACCTTCTACAGGGGAATGAGCAGTTCTTC. Translation: CASNLLQGNEQFF.

This clone was seen a single time. V gene TRBV28 combines with J gene TRBJ2-7; possibly TRBD1 or TRBD2 for D (6 bases each). The CDR3 sequence is 14 residues long. Germline V gene lookup returns CDR1 MDHEN and CDR2 SYDVKM. Trimming took off 7 bases at V and 6 bases at J, with 19 bases between the two ends. The CDR3 DNA is TGTGCCAGCACCCCGGCCCTTAGGGGGGCCGAGCAGTACTTC. Encoded protein: CASTPALRGAEQYF.

In its sample, this clone was seen a few times. The rearrangement uses TRBV9 and TRBJ1-5; 8 bases line up with TRBD1. The CDR3 contains 14 residues. In germline, CDR1 is SGDLS, CDR2 YYNGEE. V lost 3 bases to trimming and J lost 7 bases; unmatched junction nucleotides: 6. DNA of the CDR3: TGTGCCAGCAGCGCGGACAGGGTTGGCCAGCCCCAGCATTTT. Amino acid sequence: CASSADRVGQPQHF.

CDR3 DNA sequence: TGTGCCAGTAGTGCCACAGGGAACACTGAAGCTTTCTTT. Translated, it gives CASSATGNTEAFF. This chain links TRBV19 with TRBJ1-1; the D gene is possibly TRBD1 (5 bases). This CDR3 comprises 13 residues. Germline CDR1 and CDR2: LNHDA and SQIVND (reference sequence). Trimming left V 5 bases short and J 1 base short, with 8 bases between. The full variable domain, in which reference TRBV19 and TRBJ1-1 provide the parts outside the CDR3, is DGGITQSPKYLFRKEGQNVTLSCEQNLNHDAMYWYRQDPGQGLRLIYYSQIVNDFQKGDIAEGYSVSREKKESFPLTVTSAQKNPTAFYLCASSATGNTEAFFGQGTRLTVV.

The rearrangement joins TRBV18 to TRBJ1-5, with 10 bases identical to TRBD1. Germline values: CDR1 KGHSH, CDR2 LQKENI. Losses at the gene ends were 6 bases for V and 5 bases for J; bases not matched to a gene: 4. The CDR3 consists of 14 residues. CDR3 coding DNA: TGTGCCAGCTCGGGACAGGGGAAGGATCAGCCCCAGCATTTT. This translates into CASSGQGKDQPQHF.

The chain recombines TRBV6-5 with TRBJ1-2, with 9 bases identical to TRBD1. Germline V gene sequence: CDR1 MNHEY, CDR2 SVGAGI. V lost 8 bases, J lost 8 bases, and 15 bases stayed unmatched. The CDR3 length is 15 residues. The DNA of the CDR3 is TGTGCCAGCCGCTCAGAAAACTACAGGGGGCAGGGCTACACCTTC. Translation gives CASRSENYRGQGYTF.

The chain carries TRBV6-5 and TRBJ1-6; D ambiguous. The CDR3 covers 12 residues. Germline V CDR1 and CDR2: MNHEY, SVGAGI. Trimming removed 5 bases at V and 5 bases at J, with 4 bases between. The CDR3 DNA is TGTGCCAGCAGTACTAATAATTCACCCCTCCACTTT. It translates to CASSTNNSPLHF.